This note documents a single T cell receptor (beta chain) sequence. Its target is not known. This record comes from a study of radiation and T cells in renal cell carcinoma. At the level of the study: Nephrectomy followed 15 Gy stereotactic body radiation by 4 weeks.

CDR3 size: 15 residues. Trimming at V came to 5 bases and at J to 8 bases, leaving 3 bases not matched to a gene. Germline values: CDR1 SGHVS, CDR2 FNYEAQ. Assay used: immunoSEQ multiplex PCR; TCRdb lists only in-frame clones, some missing. The sample carries roughly 130,000 clones, 88% recorded once. The time point: blood 2 weeks post-SBRT. Documented treatment: 15 Gy SBRT to primary tumor, nephrectomy 4 weeks later. General observations from the study: From baseline, blood top tumor clonotypes peaked at 2 weeks post-radiation.

The specimen was blood, collected from a patient whose treatment included radiotherapy and nephrectomy. This clonotype originated in an older woman with renal cell carcinoma. The V and J genes are TRBV7-6 and TRBJ2-1, with TRBD2 matching 16 bases. The CDR3 nucleotides are TGTGCCAGCAGCCGAGGGACTAGCGGGGGGGATGAGCAGTTCTTC. Translating it yields CASSRGTSGGDEQFF.